This T cell receptor beta chain came from a study of type 1 regulatory T cells. General study findings and limits: Type 1 regulatory T cells had a more restricted TCR repertoire than non-type 1 regulatory T cells.

As for this clonotype: The antigen is unknown.

Trimming at V came to 2 bases and at J to 5 bases, leaving 6 bases not matched to a gene. From germline, CDR1 is SGHDT and CDR2 YYEEEE. The CDR3 contains 14 residues. TCRdb itself ran the reads through MiXCR, one entry per CDR3 protein. The repertoire holds tens of thousands of distinct CDR3 sequences, with around 20% as singletons. J is TRBJ2-5 and V is TRBV5-6; 7 bases fit TRBD1. This clonotype was obtained from a human donor in good health. Sequenced material: cultured type 1 regulatory T (Tr1) cells, either the whole culture or a sorted fraction (not recorded which). The CDR3 loop reads CASSFPGGTETQYF. Written as DNA, the CDR3 is TGTGCCAGCAGCTTTCCAGGGGGTACGGAGACCCAGTACTTC.